These T cell receptor beta chains were read from a single sample in a study of long-term antiretroviral therapy in people with HIV. The protocol was immunoSEQ multiplex PCR, while the TCRdb copy is restricted to in-frame clones and leaves out a portion. The sample yields 25,000 to 35,000 clones, around 90% seen once. This specimen was unsorted PBMCs, taken 1.8 years after starting antiretroviral therapy. The receptors here all came from a young woman with HIV. CDR3s include the opening cysteine and the closing phenylalanine or tryptophan. Fields, in order: D gene, clone size, V gene, J gene, CDR3 DNA, CDR3 protein. D genes are given only for firm matches. The size field is filled for only some rows; it gives once, few, many or a size class.

>TRBD1|NA|TRBV27|TRBJ2-1
TGTGCCAGCAGTAAGGGGGCCTTCTACAATGAGCAGTTCTTC
CASSKGAFYNEQFF
>NA|NA|TRBV18|TRBJ2-2
TGTGCCAGCTCACGACAGGTTGCGAACACCGGGGAGCTGTTTTTT
CASSRQVANTGELFF
>TRBD1|NA|TRBV7-2|TRBJ1-4
TGTGCCAGCAGCCCATGGGGGACAGGGGTTTTTGAGAATGAAAAACTGTTTTTT
CASSPWGTGVFENEKLFF
>TRBD2|NA|TRBV7-9|TRBJ2-1
TGTGCCAGCAGCTTCCCAAAGGATAGCGGGACGAATGAGCAGTTCTTC
CASSFPKDSGTNEQFF
>NA|once|TRBV9|TRBJ1-5
TGTGCCAGCAGCGTAGCAGGGAACAATCAGCCCCAGCATTTT
CASSVAGNNQPQHF
>NA|NA|TRBV18|TRBJ1-2
TGTGCCAGCTCACCACCGGGCGGTTATGGCTACACCTTC
CASSPPGGYGYTF
>NA|NA|TRBV7-9|TRBJ1-1
TGTGCCAGCAGCTTAGTGAGCAGGGCAACTGAAGCTTTCTTT
CASSLVSRATEAFF
>NA|NA|TRBV7-8|TRBJ2-1
TGTGCCAGCAGCCCATGGACCGGTTTTGGGAATGAGCAGTTCTTC
CASSPWTGFGNEQFF
>NA|NA|TRBV7-2|TRBJ2-3
TGTGCCAGCAGCTCCCCCGGGCCCACAGATACGCAGTATTTT
CASSSPGPTDTQYF
>TRBD1|NA|TRBV28|TRBJ1-3
TGTGCCAGCAGTACCCTGGGACAGGCTGGAAACACCATATATTTT
CASSTLGQAGNTIYF
>NA|NA|TRBV28|TRBJ2-7
TGTGCCAGCAGGGTAATAGGGTTTGGAGGCGAGCAGTACTTC
CASRVIGFGGEQYF
>NA|once|TRBV11-1|TRBJ2-6
TGTGCCAGCAGCTTAGGAAGAGGGGCAGGGGCCGCCAACGTCCTGACTTTC
CASSLGRGAGAANVLTF
>NA|NA|TRBV5-1|TRBJ1-1
TGCGCCAGCAGCACCGGGACGGCGAACACTGAAGCTTTCTTT
CASSTGTANTEAFF
>NA|NA|TRBV23-1|TRBJ1-1
TGCGCCAGCAGTCAAACGGCCCGGAAGCAGGCTGAAGCTTTCTTT
CASSQTARKQAEAFF
>NA|NA|TRBV19|TRBJ2-7
TGTGCCAGTAGTGCCGGGGGAAGCTACGAGCAGTACTTC
CASSAGGSYEQYF
>NA|NA|TRBV27|TRBJ2-3
TGTGCCAGCAGTTTGTTCTCAAGAGATACGCAGTATTTT
CASSLFSRDTQYF
>NA|NA|TRBV5-8|TRBJ2-7
TGTGCCAGCCCCTTGAAGGGACTGGCCGATTACGAGCAGTACTTC
CASPLKGLADYEQYF
>NA|few|TRBV7-9|TRBJ2-1
TGTGCCAGCAGCTTAGGCTCCCCCTCCTACAATGAGCAGTTCTTC
CASSLGSPSYNEQFF
>NA|NA|TRBV28|TRBJ2-7
TGTGCCAGCACTAAAGAGGGGCGGATTTACGAGCAGTACTTC
CASTKEGRIYEQYF
>NA|NA|TRBV7-8|TRBJ1-3
TGTGCCAGCAGCTTAGCGGGAATTCCTGGAAACACCATATATTTT
CASSLAGIPGNTIYF
>NA|NA|TRBV14|TRBJ2-7
TGTGCCAGCAGCCAACCGGGACTTAATTCCTACGAGCAGTACTTC
CASSQPGLNSYEQYF
>NA|NA|TRBV27|TRBJ1-5
TGTGCCAGCAGCCAAGGGTACAATCAGCCCCAGCATTTT
CASSQGYNQPQHF
>TRBD1|NA|TRBV28|TRBJ2-5
TGTGCCAGCGTGGCGGGACAGGGGGGGCAAGAGACCCAGTACTTC
CASVAGQGGQETQYF
>NA|NA|TRBV4-2|TRBJ2-2
TGTGCCAGCAGCCAGGACCAGGGAGTAGGGCGCACCGGGGAGCTGTTTTTT
CASSQDQGVGRTGELFF
>NA|few|TRBV4-2|TRBJ1-2
TGTGCCAGCAGCCAAGCCCTCCATTCTGGTGGGGGCCCTTTC
CASSQALHSGGGPF
>NA|NA|TRBV18|TRBJ2-7
TGTGCCAGCTCACCCTCAATGACTACCCGGGGTATCGAGCAGTACTTC
CASSPSMTTRGIEQYF
>NA|NA|TRBV7-2|TRBJ1-5
TGTGCCAGCAGCTTAGCCAGATCTGGCAATCAGCCCCAGCATTTT
CASSLARSGNQPQHF
>NA|few|TRBV6-1|TRBJ1-2
TGTGCCAGCAGAGGGGGAAACGGGGTGTATGGCTACACCTTC
CASRGGNGVYGYTF
>TRBD1|NA|TRBV5-1|TRBJ2-7
TGCGCCAGCAGCTTTCAGGGGGACGAGCAGTACTTC
CASSFQGDEQYF
>TRBD2|NA|TRBV11-3|TRBJ2-7
TGTGCCAGCAGCTTAGGGGGAGGGGAGTTCTACGAGCAGTACTTC
CASSLGGGEFYEQYF
>NA|once|TRBV7-9|TRBJ1-1
TGTGCCAGCACCTCAGCGGTTAAGGCTGAAGCTTTCTTT
CASTSAVKAEAFF
>NA|NA|TRBV18|TRBJ1-4
TGTGCCAGCTCACCACCCGTCGGGGGGAATGAAAAACTGTTTTTT
CASSPPVGGNEKLFF